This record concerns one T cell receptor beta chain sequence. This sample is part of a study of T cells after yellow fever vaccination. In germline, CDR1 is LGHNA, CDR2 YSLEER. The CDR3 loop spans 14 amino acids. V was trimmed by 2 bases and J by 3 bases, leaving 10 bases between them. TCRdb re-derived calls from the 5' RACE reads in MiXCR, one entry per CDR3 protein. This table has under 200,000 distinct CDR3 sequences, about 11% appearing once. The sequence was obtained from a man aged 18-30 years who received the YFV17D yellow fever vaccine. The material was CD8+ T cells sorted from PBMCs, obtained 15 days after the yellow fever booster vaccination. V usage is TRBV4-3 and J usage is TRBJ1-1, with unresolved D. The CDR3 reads CASSQRGSYTEAFF. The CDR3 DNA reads TGCGCCAGCAGCCAAAGAGGGTCGTACACTGAAGCTTTCTTT.